The TCR beta chain described here comes from a study of blood T cell repertoires in COVID-19. Overall study context: T cells, B-cell-depleted T cells, or PBMCs provided the cDNA or gDNA that served as material.

The assay was immunoSEQ multiplex PCR, and TCRdb's table has in-frame clones only and misses some. Here the sample spans almost 350,000 clones, over 85% being singletons. Followed longitudinally, the Seattle patients had been enrolled during active infection. The CDR3 has 14 residues. CDR1 and CDR2 (germline): MDHEN, SYDVKM. V lost 6 bases to trimming and J lost 8 bases; unmatched junction nucleotides: 9. This clonotype was sampled from a woman aged 60-75 years with COVID-19, enrolled during active disease. Input material: peripheral blood. The rearrangement links TRBV28 to TRBJ1-2; 10 nucleotides match TRBD1. This chain's CDR3 is CASRLSGTGAGYTF. Written as DNA, the CDR3 is TGTGCCAGCAGACTATCCGGGACAGGGGCGGGCTACACCTTC.